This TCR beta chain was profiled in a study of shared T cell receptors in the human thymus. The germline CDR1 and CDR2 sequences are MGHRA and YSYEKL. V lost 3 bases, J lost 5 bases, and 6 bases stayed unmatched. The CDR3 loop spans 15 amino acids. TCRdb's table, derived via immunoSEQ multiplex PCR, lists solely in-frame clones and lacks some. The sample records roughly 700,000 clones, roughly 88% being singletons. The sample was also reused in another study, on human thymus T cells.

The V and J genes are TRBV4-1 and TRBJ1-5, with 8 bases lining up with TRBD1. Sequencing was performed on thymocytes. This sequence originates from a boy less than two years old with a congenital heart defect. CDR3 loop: CASSQGRGLDQPQHF. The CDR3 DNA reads TGCGCCAGCAGCCAGGGCAGGGGGCTGGATCAGCCCCAGCATTTT.